Below, one TCR beta chain is given with its context. PCR was performed a second time for about 7 to 12 cycles using a sample-barcoded 5' primer and a J-beta primer mix. All samples gave at least 2.5 million CDR3-containing paired-end reads. TCRdb itself ran the 5' RACE reads through MiXCR, one entry per CDR3 protein. The repertoire has about 970,000 distinct CDR3 sequences, roughly 51% of them found once; the top ten carry around a fifth. Unmatched junction bases numbered 15, after V lost 7 bases and J lost 3 bases. CDR3 length equals 16 residues. Germline V gene data show CDR1 as MNHEY and CDR2 as SVGAGI. The data are from a study of blood T cells in healthy people across ages.

V usage is TRBV6-5 and J usage is TRBJ2-7, with 7 bases matching TRBD1. Sequenced input: blood. This TCR was recovered from a woman aged 55-69 years in good health. The CDR3 nucleotides are TGTGCCAGCACCCCGTCCCGGGACAGTATCTTCTACGAGCAGTACTTC. It encodes CASTPSRDSIFYEQYF.